Listed here are 8 T cell receptor beta chains from one sample, sequenced in a study of long-term antiretroviral therapy in people with HIV. Samples were assayed with immunoSEQ v3.0 at survey level. Using immunoSEQ multiplex PCR, the repertoire was profiled, and TCRdb retains in-frame clones only, with some absent. The sample carries about 37,000 clones, 83% recorded once. The source material was unsorted PBMCs, sampled 1 year after starting antiretroviral therapy. The receptors shown here come from a man aged 18 to 29 with HIV.

This sequence joins TRBV19 and TRBJ1-4; the match to TRBD1 covers 7 bases. Germline assignment: CDR1 LNHDA and CDR2 SQIVND (reference sequence). Trimming at V came to 5 bases and at J to 2 bases, leaving 5 bases not matched to a gene. This CDR3 region has 15 residues. In nucleotides, the CDR3 is TGTGCCAGTAGTCTCGAGGGGGCCACTAATGAAAAACTGTTTTTT. Its translation is CASSLEGATNEKLFF.

V and J are TRBV11-2 and TRBJ1-1; a weak D match, TRBD1 (5 bases). V dropped 5 bases and J dropped 10 bases, with 11 bases sitting between them. There are 11 residues in the CDR3. Germline lookup yields CDR1 SGHAT and CDR2 FQNNGV. The CDR3 DNA follows: TGTGCCAGCAGCGCGGGACTTGTAGCTTTCTTT. This encodes CASSAGLVAFF. Full variable domain (remainder filled in from reference TRBV11-2 and TRBJ1-1): EAGVAQSPRYKIIEKRQSVAFWCNPISGHATLYWYQQILGQGPKLLIQFQNNGVVDDSQLPKDRFSAERLKGVDSTLKIQPAKLEDSAVYLCASSAGLVAFFGQGTRLTVV.

The rearrangement uses TRBV9 and TRBJ2-5; unclear D gene. The CDR3 has 13 amino acids. The germline CDR1 and CDR2 sequences are SGDLS and YYNGEE. Trimming stripped 3 bases from V and 3 bases from J, with 9 bases between. CDR3 loop: CASSGIAKETQYF. The DNA of the CDR3 is TGTGCCAGCAGCGGCATCGCCAAAGAGACCCAGTACTTC.

The chain has TRBV7-2 and TRBJ1-3, with a tentative D call TRBD1 (5 bases). This CDR3 is built from 14 residues. Deletions cut 0 bases from V and 2 bases from J, with 5 bases between. Per the germline V gene, CDR1 is SGHTA and CDR2 is FQGNSA. CDR3: CASSLAGAGNTIYF. CDR3 DNA: TGTGCCAGCAGCTTAGCAGGGGCTGGAAACACCATATATTTT.

The V call is TRBV14, the J call TRBJ2-7; no reliable D call. CDR3 size: 11 residues. The ends were cut back, 8 bases at V and 3 bases at J, with 8 bases in the middle. Germline V lookup: CDR1 SGHDN, CDR2 FVKESK. The CDR3 bases are TGTGCCAGCGCCGGTTTCTACGAGCAGTACTTC. This translates into CASAGFYEQYF. Variable domain in full (rest from reference TRBV14 and TRBJ2-7): EAGVTQFPSHSVIEKGQTVTLRCDPISGHDNLYWYRRVMGKEIKFLLHFVKESKQDESGMPNNRFLAERTGGTYSTLKVQPAELEDSGVYFCASAGFYEQYFGPGTRLTVT.

The genes are TRBV11-2 and TRBJ2-7; D is unresolved. Germline CDR1 SGHAT, CDR2 FQNNGV. This CDR3 contains 11 residues. V was cut by 2 bases and J by 2 bases, with 1 base left in between. This chain's CDR3 is CASSLTYEQYF. In nucleotides, the CDR3 is TGTGCCAGCAGCTTAACCTACGAGCAGTACTTC.

The chain combines TRBV29-1 with TRBJ2-1, with TRBD2 matching over 8 bases. Trimming took 5 bases from V and 15 from J; bases not matched to a gene: 6. There are 10 residues in the CDR3. The germline gives CDR1 SQVTM, CDR2 ANQGSEA. The DNA of the CDR3 is TGCAGCGTTCTGGGACTAGAGTTGTTCTTC. Translation: CSVLGLELFF.

V gene TRBV14 combines with J gene TRBJ2-7, with D possibly being TRBD1 (5 bases). The V end lost 2 bases, the J end lost 2 bases, and 16 bases lay between the germline ends. The CDR3 has 16 residues. In germline, CDR1 is SGHDN, CDR2 FVKESK. CDR3 sequence: CASSQQSRAWAYEQYF. CDR3 sequence (DNA): TGTGCCAGCAGCCAACAAAGCAGGGCCTGGGCCTACGAGCAGTACTTC.